This is a list of T cell receptor beta chains from one sample in a study of tumor and adjacent non-tumor tissue in lung cancer. TCRdb processed the multiplex PCR reads anew with MiXCR; each CDR3 protein has one entry. The sample records some 78,000 distinct CDR3 sequences, roughly 76% being singletons. What was sequenced was lung tumor tissue. These receptors all come from a woman aged 50 to 60 with non-small cell lung cancer. Each CDR3 is given with its conserved first and last residue. A D gene is named only where the DNA matches it firmly. Expanded clones get a size class; other rows say once, few or many, or leave the size out.

V gene: TRBV4-1; CDR3 length: 15; D gene: NA; clone size: NA; J gene: TRBJ1-4; CDR3 protein: CASTPGTGGNKKLFF; CDR3 DNA: TGCGCCAGCACCCCCGGTACAGGAGGGAATAAAAAACTGTTTTTT
V gene: TRBV7-9; CDR3 length: 15; D gene: NA; clone size: many; J gene: TRBJ1-1; CDR3 protein: CASSPVSGIGTEAFF; CDR3 DNA: TGTGCCAGCAGCCCGGTCTCGGGGATCGGCACTGAAGCTTTCTTT
V gene: TRBV7-2; CDR3 length: 15; D gene: TRBD1; clone size: NA; J gene: TRBJ2-5; CDR3 protein: CASSIAQGAGETQYF; CDR3 DNA: TGTGCCAGCAGCATAGCACAGGGGGCCGGGGAGACCCAGTACTTC
V gene: TRBV29-1; CDR3 length: 13; D gene: NA; clone size: medium-sized; J gene: TRBJ2-3; CDR3 protein: CSVRGHGTDTQYF; CDR3 DNA: TGCAGCGTCCGAGGGCATGGCACAGATACGCAGTATTTT
V gene: TRBV5-1; CDR3 length: 16; D gene: TRBD2; clone size: NA; J gene: TRBJ2-3; CDR3 protein: CTSSFMRDYRLDTQYF; CDR3 DNA: TGCACCAGCAGCTTTATGCGGGACTACCGCTTAGATACGCAATATTTT
V gene: TRBV20-1; CDR3 length: 13; D gene: NA; clone size: NA; J gene: TRBJ2-7; CDR3 protein: CSASDRTEYEQYF; CDR3 DNA: TGCAGTGCTAGTGATCGGACGGAATATGAGCAGTACTTC
V gene: TRBV4-1; CDR3 length: 14; D gene: NA; clone size: NA; J gene: TRBJ2-1; CDR3 protein: CANNQGEGTHEQFF; CDR3 DNA: TGCGCCAACAACCAGGGAGAGGGGACGCATGAGCAGTTCTTC
V gene: TRBV11-1; CDR3 length: 15; D gene: NA; clone size: NA; J gene: TRBJ1-2; CDR3 protein: CASSSERTSNYGYTF; CDR3 DNA: TGTGCCAGCAGTTCGGAGCGGACCTCTAACTATGGCTACACCTTC
V gene: TRBV6-1; CDR3 length: 15; D gene: NA; clone size: NA; J gene: TRBJ2-7; CDR3 protein: CASSAWDPIHYEQYF; CDR3 DNA: TGTGCCAGCAGTGCCTGGGATCCCATCCACTACGAGCAGTACTTC
V gene: TRBV4-3; CDR3 length: 13; D gene: NA; clone size: NA; J gene: TRBJ1-5; CDR3 protein: CASSQILSQPQHF; CDR3 DNA: TGCGCTAGCAGCCAGATCCTCAGTCAGCCCCAGCATTTT
V gene: TRBV20-1; CDR3 length: 14; D gene: TRBD1; clone size: NA; J gene: TRBJ2-7; CDR3 protein: CTAEDRLNSYERYF; CDR3 DNA: TGTACTGCAGAGGACAGGCTGAATTCCTACGAGCGGTACTTC
V gene: TRBV28; CDR3 length: 14; D gene: TRBD2; clone size: NA; J gene: TRBJ2-3; CDR3 protein: CASSLAGVVDTQNF; CDR3 DNA: TGTGCCAGCAGTCTGGCGGGAGTCGTAGATACGCAGAATTTT